This T cell receptor beta chain was retrieved from a study of regulatory T cells in long-lasting Graves disease. Study overall: Those Graves' patients who were newly diagnosed had been on antithyroid drugs under 3 months.

The time point here: newly diagnosed GD, antithyroid drugs for less than 3 months. From RNA extracted from PBMCs, the TCR library was made. This clonotype was counted at least ten times. From germline, CDR1 is SGHRS and CDR2 YFSETQ. The CDR3 is 16 amino acids. V lost 4 bases and J 3 bases, leaving 17 bases between the germline ends. The TCR beta library used iRepertoire HTBI primers with Arm-PCR amplification of CDR3. TCRdb reprocessed the multiplex PCR reads via MiXCR and lists one record per CDR3 protein. The data hold approximately 400,000 distinct CDR3 sequences, with around 14% observed a single time. These data were likewise used in another study, on T cells in Graves' hyperthyroidism and ophthalmopathy. From that paper: Those with hyperthyroidism were 18 to 65 years old, newly diagnosed, and ill for under 2 months.

Material: peripheral blood mononuclear cells (PBMCs), obtained at new diagnosis, from a patient treated with antithyroid drugs. The TCR originated in a woman aged 25 to 39 with Graves disease. This chain links TRBV5-1 with TRBJ1-5; D unresolved. The CDR3 nucleotides are TGCGCCAGCAGCCCGGGGTTATCAACAACCAATCAGCCCCAGCATTTT. Protein sequence: CASSPGLSTTNQPQHF. The entire variable domain, with the rest obtained from reference TRBV5-1 and TRBJ1-5, is as follows: KAGVTQTPRYLIKTRGQQVTLSCSPISGHRSVSWYQQTPGQGLQFLFEYFSETQRNKGNFPGRFSGRQFSNSRSEMNVSTLELGDSALYLCASSPGLSTTNQPQHFGDGTRLSIL.